This T cell receptor beta chain was sequenced in a study of CD8 T cells in Susac syndrome. The CDR3 spans 20 residues. Random hexamers served to reverse transcribe about 0.5 to 1 ug RNA. One entry per CDR3 protein, called by TCRdb with MiXCR from the immunoSEQ multiplex PCR reads. In the table there are about 89,000 distinct CDR3 sequences, over 85% of which are singletons. Sequencing was performed on CD8+ T cells from PBMCs. The receptor comes from a human donor in good health. The chain employs TRBV21-1 and TRBJ2-7; the D call in the table, TRBD2, was not verified against the DNA. TRBV21-1 is given as a pseudogene. CDR3 bases: TGTGCCAGCAGCAAAGCCGAGTGCCTGGGACGTAGTCTATTAGGATACGAGCAGTACTTC. Amino acids: CASSKAECLGRSLLGYEQYF.